This entry lists 28 T cell receptor beta chains sequenced from one sample in a study of blood T cell repertoires in COVID-19. Sequencing used immunoSEQ multiplex PCR; TCRdb keeps in-frame clones, though not all of them. In the table there are about 150,000 clones, about four fifths of which are singletons. The sequenced material came from peripheral blood. These receptors originate from a woman in her sixties or seventies with active or convalescent COVID-19.

The chain joins TRBV5-6 to TRBJ1-5; D possibly corresponds to TRBD1 (5 bases). Per germline, CDR1 SGHDT and CDR2 YYEEEE. Trimming removed 2 bases at V and 11 bases at J, with 14 bases between. The CDR3 loop spans 13 amino acids. CDR3 sequence: CASSLVQGSTQHF. The CDR3, as DNA: TGTGCCAGCAGCTTAGTGCAGGGTTCTACCCAGCATTTT.

This chain connects TRBV7-9 to TRBJ1-1; 8 nucleotides match TRBD1. Germline loops: CDR1 SEHNR, CDR2 FQNEAQ (reference sequence). This CDR3 has 13 amino acids. J gave up 4 bases and V 4 bases, and 2 bases lay outside the gene matches. CDR3 sequence (DNA): TGTGCCAGCAGCTCACAGGGGGGCACTGAAGCTTTCTTT. Its translation: CASSSQGGTEAFF. Combining the CDR3 with reference TRBV7-9 and TRBJ1-1 gives the whole variable domain DTGVSQNPRHKITKRGQNVTFRCDPISEHNRLYWYRQTLGQGPEFLTYFQNEAQLEKSRLLSDRFSAERPKGSFSTLEIQRTEQGDSAMYLCASSSQGGTEAFFGQGTRLTVV.

The chain couples TRBV6-5 to TRBJ2-5; D gene ambiguous. CDR3 size: 14 residues. Deletions cut 7 bases from V and 4 bases from J, with 16 bases between. Per germline, CDR1 MNHEY and CDR2 SVGAGI. CDR3: CASNIEGWRETQYF. In DNA form, the CDR3 reads TGTGCCAGCAATATCGAAGGCTGGAGAGAGACCCAGTACTTC.

The chain employs TRBV5-1 and TRBJ2-2, with D possibly being TRBD1 (6 bases). Germline V gene lookup returns CDR1 SGHRS and CDR2 YFSETQ. The V end was cut by 2 bases, the J end by 5 bases, with 7 bases between. The length of the CDR3 is 13 residues. The CDR3 DNA sequence: TGCGCCAGCAGCTTACAGGGAACCGGGGAGCTGTTTTTT. Translating it yields CASSLQGTGELFF.

The chain carries TRBV6-6 and TRBJ2-6; 9 bases are a match to TRBD1. Germline CDR1 is MNHNY and CDR2 is SVGAGI (reference sequence). V lost 5 bases, J lost 9 bases, and 17 bases stayed unmatched. This CDR3 has 18 amino acids. CDR3 region: CASSLLTGGSSVGNVLTF. The CDR3 nucleotides are TGTGCCAGCAGTCTATTGACAGGGGGGAGCTCTGTGGGCAACGTCCTGACTTTC.

V and J are TRBV2 and TRBJ1-1; no clear D. Trimming left V 4 bases short and J 1 base short, with 7 bases between. Germline assignment: CDR1 SNHLY and CDR2 FYNNEI. This CDR3 contains 13 residues. The CDR3 coding sequence is TGTGCCAGCAGTGCTCCAGAGAACACTGAAGCTTTCTTT. Translating gives CASSAPENTEAFF.

The chain has TRBV9 and TRBJ1-4; D ambiguous. Germline V gives CDR1 SGDLS, CDR2 YYNGEE. V was trimmed by 4 bases and J by 5 bases, leaving 18 bases between them. This CDR3 spans 16 amino acids. Written as DNA, the CDR3 is TGTGCCAGCAGCACCCCTGGAGGAGGGATGAATGAAAAACTGTTTTTT. Its translation: CASSTPGGGMNEKLFF.

The chain carries TRBV14 and TRBJ2-1; D is ambiguous. This CDR3 is built from 15 residues. V shed 4 bases and J shed 5 bases, with 15 bases lying between them. Germline CDR1 SGHDN, CDR2 FVKESK. DNA of the CDR3: TGTGCCAGCAGCCGAAAGATGAGGCGAGACAATGAGCAGTTCTTC. Protein sequence: CASSRKMRRDNEQFF.

This chain connects TRBV7-8 to TRBJ2-2; 7 bases agree with TRBD1. Germline V gene lookup returns CDR1 SGHVS and CDR2 FQNEAQ. With V trimmed by 0 bases and J by 6 bases, 19 bases remained unmatched. CDR3 size: 20 residues. CDR3 coding DNA: TGTGCCAGCAGCTTAGCCCTATCCGGGCTGGCAGGGGGATCTGCCGGGGAGCTGTTTTTT. This encodes CASSLALSGLAGGSAGELFF.

The chain joins TRBV5-4 to TRBJ2-5, with 8 bases matching TRBD1. The V segment lost 5 bases and the J segment 6 bases; nucleotides outside the gene matches: 12. Per germline, CDR1 SGHNT and CDR2 YYREEE (reference sequence). The CDR3 sequence is 15 residues long. The CDR3 bases are TGTGCCAGCAGTGGAGGGGGACAGGAGGGGAAGACCCAGTACTTC. Translated, it gives CASSGGGQEGKTQYF.

This clone appeared once. The chain is built from TRBV11-2 and TRBJ1-5; unclear D gene. The CDR3 has 13 amino acids. Germline CDR1 and CDR2: SGHAT and FQNNGV. The germline V and J ends were trimmed by 2 bases and 4 bases, with 6 bases remaining between them. The CDR3 reads CASSLRGNQPQHF. CDR3 DNA sequence: TGTGCCAGCAGCTTACGGGGTAATCAGCCCCAGCATTTT. The variable domain in full, with the rest retrieved from reference TRBV11-2 and TRBJ1-5, is EAGVAQSPRYKIIEKRQSVAFWCNPISGHATLYWYQQILGQGPKLLIQFQNNGVVDDSQLPKDRFSAERLKGVDSTLKIQPAKLEDSAVYLCASSLRGNQPQHFGDGTRLSIL.

The chain combines TRBV5-1 with TRBJ2-2; TRBD2 matches at 8 bases. The germline gives CDR1 SGHRS, CDR2 YFSETQ. CDR3 length: 15 amino acids. V was clipped by 2 bases and J by 5 bases; unmatched bases: 5. The DNA of the CDR3 is TGCGCCAGCAGCTTAGGAGGCGGGAGGACCGGGGAGCTGTTTTTT. Translation gives CASSLGGGRTGELFF. The variable domain in full, completed from reference TRBV5-1 and TRBJ2-2, reads KAGVTQTPRYLIKTRGQQVTLSCSPISGHRSVSWYQQTPGQGLQFLFEYFSETQRNKGNFPGRFSGRQFSNSRSEMNVSTLELGDSALYLCASSLGGGRTGELFFGEGSRLTVL.

This clone was counted only a few times. This chain joins TRBV3-1 (or the pseudogene TRBV3-2) and TRBJ1-5; 8 positions match TRBD1. Germline loops: CDR1 LGHDT, CDR2 YNNKEL (reference sequence). This CDR3 contains 15 residues. V lost 2 bases to trimming and J lost 6 bases; unmatched junction nucleotides: 6. CDR3 sequence reads: CASSQRPDRAQPQHF. CDR3 DNA: TGTGCCAGCAGCCAAAGACCGGACAGGGCTCAGCCCCAGCATTTT.

The chain carries TRBV12-3 or TRBV12-4 and TRBJ2-1, with D possibly matching TRBD2 (6 bases). This CDR3 spans 12 amino acids. The V end was cut by 11 bases, the J end by 2 bases, with 10 bases between. CDR3 in amino acids: CALAEAYNEQFF. The CDR3 nucleotides read TGTGCCTTAGCGGAAGCCTACAATGAGCAGTTCTTC.

The chain joins TRBV5-1 to TRBJ2-3; possibly TRBD2 for D (5 bases). CDR1 and CDR2 from the germline V gene are SGHRS and YFSETQ. The CDR3 runs 15 residues. V was clipped by 0 bases and J by 0 bases, with 8 bases between them. DNA for the CDR3: TGCGCCAGCAGCTTGGTTGGCGGGAGCACAGATACGCAGTATTTT. Protein product: CASSLVGGSTDTQYF.

This clone was counted a few times. CDR3 sequence: CASSPAGTDYEQYF. CDR3 DNA sequence: TGTGCCAGCAGTCCCGCCGGGACAGACTACGAGCAGTACTTC. V gene TRBV6-5 combines with J gene TRBJ2-7, with 7 bases aligning to TRBD1. The V gene end was trimmed by 5 bases and the J gene end by 3 bases; junction bases not matched to a gene: 7. Per the germline V gene, CDR1 is MNHEY and CDR2 is SVGAGI. This CDR3 contains 14 residues.

This chain links TRBV11-3 with TRBJ2-3; TRBD2 aligns across 14 bases. V dropped 5 bases and J dropped 6; count of bases not matched to a gene: 10. The germline gives CDR1 SGHNT, CDR2 YENEEA. The CDR3 sequence is 17 residues long. CDR3 in amino acids: CASSGRTSGGSTDTQYF. CDR3 DNA: TGTGCCAGCAGCGGAAGGACTAGCGGGGGGAGTACGGATACGCAGTATTTT.

The chain is built from TRBV28 and TRBJ2-5, with D possibly TRBD2 on 6 matching bases. V lost 6 bases, J lost 6 bases, and 17 bases lay in between. Germline V gives CDR1 MDHEN, CDR2 SYDVKM. The CDR3 covers 14 residues. The CDR3 reads CASRSSGGAQTQYF. The CDR3 nucleotides are TGTGCCAGCAGGTCTTCCGGGGGTGCACAGACCCAGTACTTC.

The chain uses TRBV2 and TRBJ1-2; tentatively, D is TRBD1 (5 bases). The CDR3 extends over 14 amino acids. Germline loops: CDR1 SNHLY, CDR2 FYNNEI. Trimming removed 6 bases from V and 2 bases from J, with 13 bases in between. As DNA, the CDR3 is TGTGCCAGCAGGGCCCGACAGCAGAACTATGGCTACACCTTC. Amino acids: CASRARQQNYGYTF.

The genes are TRBV7-2 and TRBJ2-1, with TRBD2 matching over 8 bases. The CDR3 is 14 amino acids. The V gene's germline CDR1 is SGHTA and CDR2 FQGNSA. The V gene end was trimmed by 5 bases and the J gene end by 10 bases; junction bases not matched to a gene: 10. CDR3 protein: CASSKPGLVWEQFF. The CDR3 DNA reads as TGTGCCAGCAGCAAACCGGGACTAGTTTGGGAGCAGTTCTTC.

The chain is built from TRBV27 and TRBJ1-2; 9 nucleotides align to TRBD1. Germline-derived CDR1 and CDR2 are MNHEY and SMNVEV (reference sequence). The CDR3 has 15 amino acids. With 6 bases clipped from V and 8 bases from J, the junction kept 13 bases outside the gene matches. The CDR3, as DNA: TGTGCCAGCAGAAACCTCCGGACAGGGGATGGGGGCTACACCTTC. This gives the protein CASRNLRTGDGGYTF.

CDR3 nucleotide sequence: TGTGCCAGCAGTCCAGACAGCCAAGAGACCCAGTACTTC. Protein sequence: CASSPDSQETQYF. The rearrangement links TRBV11-1 to TRBJ2-5; D perhaps matches TRBD1 (5 bases). The CDR3 has 13 residues. The V gene lost 6 bases and the J gene lost 1 base, with 9 bases spanning the gap. Germline V gives CDR1 SGHAT, CDR2 FQDESV (reference sequence). Drawing the rest from reference TRBV11-1 and TRBJ2-5, the complete variable domain is EAEVAQSPRYKITEKSQAVAFWCDPISGHATLYWYRQILGQGPELLVQFQDESVVDDSQLPKDRFSAERLKGVDSTLKIQPAELGDSAMYLCASSPDSQETQYFGPGTRLLVL.

The chain couples TRBV20-1 to TRBJ2-1; TRBD1 aligns across 12 bases. The V gene's germline CDR1 is DFQATT and CDR2 SNEGSKA (reference sequence). The V and J ends lost 3 bases and 10 bases, in that order; junction bases with no gene match: 7. The CDR3 consists of 14 residues. CDR3 bases: TGCAGTGCTAGTGGGGGACAGGGGGCAAAAGAGCAGTTCTTC. This gives the protein CSASGGQGAKEQFF.

This chain connects TRBV19 to TRBJ1-5; D is uncertain. In germline, CDR1 is LNHDA, CDR2 SQIVND (reference sequence). This CDR3 has 14 residues. V dropped 5 bases and J dropped 7 bases, with 15 bases sitting between them. The CDR3 region is CASSSWQAWQPQHF. The CDR3 nucleotides are TGTGCCAGTAGTTCGTGGCAGGCATGGCAGCCCCAGCATTTT.

The chain recombines TRBV19 with TRBJ1-2; D might be TRBD1 (6 bases). With 5 bases removed from V and 4 bases from J, the gap between germline ends came to 26 bases. CDR1 and CDR2 from the germline V gene are LNHDA and SQIVND (reference sequence). This CDR3 spans 18 amino acids. The CDR3 nucleotides are TGTGCCAGTAGTCACCCCACATTGGGGGGGGCTTCGATCTATGGCTACACCTTC. This sequence encodes CASSHPTLGGASIYGYTF.

V is TRBV11-1 and J is TRBJ2-4; 9 nucleotides align to TRBD1. Germline assignment: CDR1 SGHAT and CDR2 FQDESV (reference sequence). This CDR3 has 15 residues. After removal of 8 bases from V and 5 bases from J, the junction contained 10 bases not matched to a gene. CDR3 in DNA: TGTGCCAGCGGATCCGGGACAGGGCCGCAAAACATTCAGTACTTC. Residues: CASGSGTGPQNIQYF.

The V and J genes are TRBV30 and TRBJ1-1; D not resolved. CDR3 length: 13 amino acids. Trimming stripped 2 bases from V and 2 bases from J, with 9 bases between. Germline assignment: CDR1 GTSNPN and CDR2 SVGIG (reference sequence). For the CDR3, the DNA is TGTGCCTGGAGTAGACAAGGAAACACTGAAGCTTTCTTT. It specifies CAWSRQGNTEAFF.

This clone was picked up one time. The rearrangement uses TRBV27 and TRBJ1-2, with 9 bases identical to TRBD1. CDR1 and CDR2 (germline): MNHEY, SMNVEV (reference sequence). Germline trimming cut 6 bases from V and 2 bases from J; bases unmatched to any gene: 10. This CDR3 is 16 amino acids long. This CDR3 reads CASSPGQGSFNYGYTF. CDR3 DNA sequence: TGTGCCAGCAGCCCGGGACAGGGAAGTTTCAACTATGGCTACACCTTC.